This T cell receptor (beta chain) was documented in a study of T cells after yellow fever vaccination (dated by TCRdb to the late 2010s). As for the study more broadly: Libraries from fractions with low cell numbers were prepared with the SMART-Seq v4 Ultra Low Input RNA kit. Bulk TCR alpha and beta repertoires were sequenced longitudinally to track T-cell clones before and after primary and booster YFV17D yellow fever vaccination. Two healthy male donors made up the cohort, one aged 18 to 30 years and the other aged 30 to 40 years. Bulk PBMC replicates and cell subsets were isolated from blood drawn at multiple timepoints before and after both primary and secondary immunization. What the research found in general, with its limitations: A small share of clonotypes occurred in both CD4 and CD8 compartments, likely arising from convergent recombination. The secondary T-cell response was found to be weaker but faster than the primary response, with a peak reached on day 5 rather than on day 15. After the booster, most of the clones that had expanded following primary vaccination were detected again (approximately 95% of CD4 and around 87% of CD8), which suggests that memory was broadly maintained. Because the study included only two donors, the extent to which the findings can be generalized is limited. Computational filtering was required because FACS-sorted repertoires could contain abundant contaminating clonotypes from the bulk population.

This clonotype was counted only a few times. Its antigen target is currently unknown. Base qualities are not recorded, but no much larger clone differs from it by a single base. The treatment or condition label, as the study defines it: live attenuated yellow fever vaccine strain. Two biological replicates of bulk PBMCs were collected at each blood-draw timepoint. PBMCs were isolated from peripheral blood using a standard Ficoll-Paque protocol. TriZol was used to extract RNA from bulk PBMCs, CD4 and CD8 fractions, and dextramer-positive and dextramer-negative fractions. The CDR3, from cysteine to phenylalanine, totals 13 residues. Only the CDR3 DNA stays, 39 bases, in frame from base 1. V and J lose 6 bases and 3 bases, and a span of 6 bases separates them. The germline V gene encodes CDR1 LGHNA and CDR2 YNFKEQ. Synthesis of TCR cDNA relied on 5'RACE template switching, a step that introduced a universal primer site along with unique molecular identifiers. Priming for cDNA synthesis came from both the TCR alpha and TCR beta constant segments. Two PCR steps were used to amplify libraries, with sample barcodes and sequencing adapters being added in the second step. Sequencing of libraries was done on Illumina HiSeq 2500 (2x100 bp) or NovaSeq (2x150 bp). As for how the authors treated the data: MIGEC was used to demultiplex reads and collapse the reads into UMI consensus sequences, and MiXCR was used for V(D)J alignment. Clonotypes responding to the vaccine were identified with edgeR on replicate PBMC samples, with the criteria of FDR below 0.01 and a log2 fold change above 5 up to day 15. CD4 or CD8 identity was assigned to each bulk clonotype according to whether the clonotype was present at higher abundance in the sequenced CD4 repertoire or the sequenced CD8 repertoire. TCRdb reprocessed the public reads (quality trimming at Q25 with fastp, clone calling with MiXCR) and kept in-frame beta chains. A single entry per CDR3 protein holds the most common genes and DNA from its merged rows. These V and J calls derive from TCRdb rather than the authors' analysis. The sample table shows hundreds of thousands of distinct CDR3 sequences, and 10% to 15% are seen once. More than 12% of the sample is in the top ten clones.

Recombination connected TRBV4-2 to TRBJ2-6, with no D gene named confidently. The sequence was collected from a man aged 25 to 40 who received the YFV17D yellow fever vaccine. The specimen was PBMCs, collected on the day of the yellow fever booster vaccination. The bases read TGTGCCAGCAGGAACGTTGGGGCCAACGTCCTGACTTTC. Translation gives CASRNVGANVLTF.